These 5 T cell receptor beta chains originate from one sample sequenced in a study of vaccination and CD4 T cells after COVID-19. The treatment is: approximately 10-day PBMC culture with coronavirus spike peptide pools or control peptides (ViraFEST assay). No cognate antigen is known for these TCRs. The Oncomine TCR Beta short-read assay sequenced DNA from cultured CD4+ T cells. Each CDR3 protein gets one entry after TCRdb re-called the PCR reads with MiXCR. The table has about 17,000 distinct CDR3 sequences, around 58% seen once. Source material: CD4+ T cells from blood, cultured in vitro. Receptor source: a human donor who had recovered from COVID-19.

The chain couples TRBV5-4 to TRBJ2-7; D unresolved. The CDR3 is 14 amino acids. With 0 bases removed from V and 2 bases from J, the gap between germline ends came to 9 bases. From germline, CDR1 is SGHNT and CDR2 YYREEE (reference sequence). The CDR3, as DNA: TGTGCCAGCAGCTTGGAGGCGGAAACCTACGAGCAGTACTTC. It yields the protein CASSLEAETYEQYF. Supplemented by reference TRBV5-4 and TRBJ2-7, the full variable domain reads ETGVTQSPTHLIKTRGQQVTLRCSSQSGHNTVSWYQQALGQGPQFIFQYYREEENGRGNFPPRFSGLQFPNYSSELNVNALELDDSALYLCASSLEAETYEQYFGPGTRLTVT.

The rearrangement uses TRBV20-1 and TRBJ1-1; D not resolved. The CDR3 is 12 residues long. The V gene's germline CDR1 is DFQATT and CDR2 SNEGSKA (reference sequence). With 6 bases removed from V and 4 bases from J, the gap between germline ends came to 12 bases. Here the CDR3 reads CSAGSPSTEAFF. CDR3 nucleotide sequence: TGCAGTGCCGGGTCCCCCTCCACTGAAGCTTTCTTT.

This chain connects TRBV7-9 to TRBJ2-1, with 9 nucleotides matching TRBD1. The J segment lost 7 bases and the V segment lost 3 bases, leaving 7 bases of the junction unmatched. Germline CDR1 reads SEHNR; CDR2 reads FQNEAQ (reference sequence). The CDR3 consists of 15 residues. As DNA, the CDR3 is TGTGCCAGCAGCTTTTGGGACAGGGATGTAAATGAGCAGTTCTTC. Its translation is CASSFWDRDVNEQFF.

The CDR3 bases are TGTGCCACCAGTGCGTCCGGGATCTCCTACGAGCAGTACTTC. The encoded protein is CATSASGISYEQYF. V usage is TRBV24-1 and J usage is TRBJ2-7; TRBD2 is a possible D gene (5 bases). Trimming left V 5 bases short and J 0 bases short, with 10 bases between. CDR3 length: 14 residues. Germline CDR1 reads KGHDR; CDR2 reads SFDVKD.

This clonotype was seen only once. The chain joins TRBV28 to TRBJ1-2; 10 bases map to TRBD1. The CDR3 sequence is 15 residues long. With 6 bases clipped from V and 4 bases from J, the junction kept 8 bases outside the gene matches. From germline, CDR1 is MDHEN and CDR2 SYDVKM. The DNA of the CDR3 is TGTGCCAGCAGCTCCGGGACAGGGGCCCTCTATGGCTACACCTTC. It codes for CASSSGTGALYGYTF.